These 11 T cell receptor beta chains originate from one sample sequenced in a study of T cells in Graves' hyperthyroidism and ophthalmopathy. Researchers amplified the TCR beta CDR3 regions from RNA transcripts. Initially, a first-round RT-PCR of the TCR CDR3 employed the HTBI primer set. TCRdb analysed the multiplex PCR reads with MiXCR anew, one entry per CDR3 protein. This sample yields just over 550,000 distinct CDR3 sequences, of which about 43% are seen a single time; 6.5% to 9% belongs to the top ten. The sequenced sample consisted of peripheral blood or thyroid tissue (not recorded which). These receptors all come from a woman between 18 and 29 years old with Graves' hyperthyroidism.

The V gene is TRBV6-5, the J gene TRBJ1-2; D uncertain. This CDR3 comprises 15 residues. The V end was cut by 0 bases, the J end by 5 bases, with 13 bases between. CDR1 MNHEY and CDR2 SVGAGI come from the germline V gene. CDR3 residues: CASSYSGSYSYGYTF. The CDR3 DNA reads TGTGCCAGCAGTTACTCTGGCAGTTATTCTTATGGCTACACCTTC.

The chain employs TRBV12-3 or TRBV12-4 and TRBJ2-7; D is unclear. With 5 bases removed from V and 4 bases from J, the gap between germline ends came to 12 bases. The CDR3 is made up of 13 amino acids. CDR3 region: CASSPPTLYEQYF. The CDR3 DNA is TGTGCCAGCAGTCCCCCCACTTTATACGAGCAGTACTTC.

The CDR3 DNA is TGCGCCAGCACCGAGGGACTAGCGGGGACCCAGTTCTTC. Translation gives CASTEGLAGTQFF. The gene calls are TRBV10-1 and TRBJ2-5; TRBD2 matches at 13 bases. The last part of the DNA fits TRBJ2-1 better; the J call may be wrong. The CDR3 has 13 residues. From germline, CDR1 is WNHNN and CDR2 SYGVQD (reference sequence).

This clonotype appeared a single time. The chain is built from TRBV19 and TRBJ2-2; no clear D. The CDR3 extends over 14 amino acids. CDR1 and CDR2 (germline): LNHDA, SQIVND (reference sequence). V lost 4 bases to trimming and J lost 1 base, with 7 bases between them. This CDR3 reads CASSSRQNTGELFF. The DNA of the CDR3 is TGTGCCAGTAGTAGCCGACAGAACACCGGGGAGCTGTTTTTT. Full variable domain (rest looked up from reference TRBV19 and TRBJ2-2): DGGITQSPKYLFRKEGQNVTLSCEQNLNHDAMYWYRQDPGQGLRLIYYSQIVNDFQKGDIAEGYSVSREKKESFPLTVTSAQKNPTAFYLCASSSRQNTGELFFGEGSRLTVL.

On this clonotype itself: This clone may be a read error of a much larger clone one base away. The chain uses TRBV15 and TRBJ2-2; possible D gene TRBD1, 6 bases. Germline V gene lookup returns CDR1 LNHNV and CDR2 YYDKDF (reference sequence). Trimming took off 8 bases at V and 4 bases at J, with 20 bases between the two ends. This CDR3 comprises 16 residues. CDR3 residues: CATRHDRSWITGELFF. CDR3 sequence (DNA): TGTGCCACCCGACACGACAGGAGTTGGATCACCGGGGAGCTGTTTTTT.

This chain links TRBV7-8 with TRBJ2-5; 7 bases line up with TRBD2. Per germline, CDR1 SGHVS and CDR2 FQNEAQ. Trimming cost V 2 bases and J 5 bases; bases outside gene matches: 11. There are 16 residues in the CDR3. The CDR3 here is CASSLTIRGRGETQYF. CDR3 nucleotides: TGTGCCAGCAGCTTAACGATCCGCGGGAGAGGGGAGACCCAGTACTTC.

This clonotype has a count of ten or more. The chain recombines TRBV7-6 with TRBJ1-6; 10 bases map to TRBD1. Trimming took 4 bases from V and 10 from J; bases not matched to a gene: 4. CDR1 is SGHVS and CDR2 is FNYEAQ in the germline V gene. The CDR3 has 14 residues. In DNA, the CDR3 is TGTGCCAGCAGCTGGCGGGACAGGGGATCACCCCTCCACTTT. Its translation is CASSWRDRGSPLHF.

J is TRBJ2-5 and V is TRBV7-9, with D perhaps being TRBD1 or TRBD2 (6 bases each). The V gene lost 4 bases and the J gene lost 7 bases, with 16 bases spanning the gap. This CDR3 comprises 14 residues. CDR1 is SEHNR, CDR2 FQNEAQ, per germline (reference sequence). The CDR3 bases are TGTGCCAGCAGCTCGGAGGGGGAAGCACCGACCCAGTACTTC. Its protein product is CASSSEGEAPTQYF.

This clonotype was counted only a few times. The chain joins TRBV15 to TRBJ1-5, with TRBD1 matching 11 bases. V lost 3 bases and J lost 6; bases outside the gene matches: 7. CDR3 length: 16 residues. Germline CDR1 reads LNHNV; CDR2 reads YYDKDF (reference sequence). For the CDR3, the DNA is TGTGCCACCAGCAGTAGGACAGGGGGCATGGCTCAGCCCCAGCATTTT. It is translated as CATSSRTGGMAQPQHF.

This clonotype occurred many times. The CDR3 region has the DNA TGTGCCACCAGTGCGCGACAGCCTTCCTCTGGGGCCAACGTCCTGACTTTC. This translates into CATSARQPSSGANVLTF. J is TRBJ2-6 and V is TRBV24-1; D might be TRBD1 (5 bases). The CDR3 is made up of 17 amino acids. CDR1 KGHDR and CDR2 SFDVKD come from the germline V gene. V was shortened by 5 bases and J by 0 bases, with 13 bases between the two germline ends.

This chain connects TRBV5-1 to TRBJ1-2, with a possible D match to TRBD1 (5 bases). Trimming pared 3 bases from V and 2 bases from J, leaving 14 bases between. Germline CDR1 SGHRS, CDR2 YFSETQ. The CDR3 is made up of 15 amino acids. CDR3 nucleotides: TGCGCCAGCAGCTCACTCGACGGGGCCAACTATGGCTACACCTTC. It encodes CASSSLDGANYGYTF. Drawing the rest from reference TRBV5-1 and TRBJ1-2, the complete variable domain is KAGVTQTPRYLIKTRGQQVTLSCSPISGHRSVSWYQQTPGQGLQFLFEYFSETQRNKGNFPGRFSGRQFSNSRSEMNVSTLELGDSALYLCASSSLDGANYGYTFGSGTRLTVV.